The rows below give T cell receptor beta chains drawn from one sample of a study of T cells expressing NK-cell markers. Following a re-call of the 5' RACE reads, TCRdb has one entry per CDR3 protein and lacks DNA. Its listing shows about 450,000 distinct CDR3 sequences. Sequencing input: blood T cells: a sorted CD56 or NKG2C T cell subset, CD4+ or CD8+ T cells, or bulk PBMC T cells (not recorded which). Receptor source: a woman between 18 and 70 years old in good health. Each CDR3 is given with its conserved first and last residue.

>TRBV2|TRBJ1-5
CASMGAGGWQPQHF
>TRBV28|TRBJ1-1
CASSPGTGFGEAFF
>TRBV6-4|TRBJ2-2
CASSDGGLAGDEIGELFF
>TRBV12-3/TRBV12-4|TRBJ2-7
CASSLGGGKYF
>TRBV4-2|TRBJ2-7
CASSLRQGPYEQYF
>TRBV24-1|TRBJ2-7
CATSEVTSGSPYEQYF
>TRBV28|TRBJ2-1
CASSSGTSGYPSYNEQFF
>TRBV7-3|TRBJ1-1
CASSFGPGTPNTEAFF
>TRBV12-3/TRBV12-4|TRBJ1-2
CASGGQGDFNGYTF
>TRBV3-1|TRBJ1-1
CASSQVGARGEEAFF
>TRBV12-3/TRBV12-4|TRBJ1-5
CASSPSTGNQPQHF
>TRBV7-2|TRBJ1-3
CASSSGPSGNTIYF
>TRBV6-2/TRBV6-3|TRBJ2-1
CASSYGLSGRRGNEQFF
>TRBV24-1|TRBJ1-2
CATSDLPEYGYTF
>TRBV3-1|TRBJ2-1
CASSQLGLAGGNEQFF
>TRBV28|TRBJ1-5
CASSLGPDSRQPQHF
>TRBV7-9|TRBJ1-2
CASSLLQGKNYGYTF
>TRBV11-2|TRBJ2-7
CASSLEAPSSYEQYF
>TRBV19|TRBJ2-1
CATTPSLGGYNEQFF
>TRBV3-1|TRBJ2-1
CASSRGTSGNEQFF
>TRBV11-1|TRBJ2-3
CASSPGGLAGASTDTQYF
>TRBV20-1|TRBJ1-1
CSAREGGGRNTEAFF
>TRBV7-8|TRBJ2-4
CASSSGSMGAKNIQYF
>TRBV4-3|TRBJ1-2
CASSPTNKNYGYTF
>TRBV20-1|TRBJ2-7
CSASIAGTTYYEQYF
>TRBV6-2/TRBV6-3|TRBJ2-1
CASSRSTGTGTGRSSYNEQFF
>TRBV20-1|TRBJ2-5
CSAASGAYQETQYF
>TRBV11-1|TRBJ2-1
CASSRTSYNEQFF
>TRBV12-3/TRBV12-4|TRBJ1-3
CASTPIGTEGNTIYF
>TRBV9|TRBJ2-7
CASSPSGEGLRTYEQYF
>TRBV5-6|TRBJ2-3
CASTLGTDTQYF
>TRBV29-1|TRBJ1-3
CSVEDPEISGNTIYF
>TRBV25-1|TRBJ2-2
CASSALGGARNTGELFF
>TRBV3-1|TRBJ2-1
CASSHSLVSRGDEQFF
>TRBV9|TRBJ2-2
CASSETGGSTGELFF
>TRBV30|TRBJ2-7
CASGRLGRSEQYF
>TRBV12-3/TRBV12-4|TRBJ2-2
CASGLGTAQTGELFF
>TRBV20-1|TRBJ2-1
CSARALGSYNEQFF
>TRBV4-2|TRBJ2-7
CASSQDWGPEQYF
>TRBV3-1|TRBJ1-1
CASSQEQGLNTEAFF
>TRBV11-2|TRBJ2-3
CASGTGGFADTQYF
>TRBV12-3/TRBV12-4|TRBJ1-4
CASSLNRGGEKLFF
>TRBV29-1|TRBJ2-7
CSVLGESAEQYF
>TRBV12-3/TRBV12-4|TRBJ2-3
CASTPGMAASDTQYF
>TRBV6-5|TRBJ2-3
CASSYGSDTQYF
>TRBV10-2|TRBJ1-1
CASSESIGKAFF
>TRBV29-1|TRBJ2-3
CSVDYLRPTDTQYF
>TRBV12-3/TRBV12-4|TRBJ1-1
CASSLGRQGAPEAFF
>TRBV7-9|TRBJ1-4
CASSPPVANEKLFF
>TRBV20-1|TRBJ2-7
CSARPGQGARYEQYF
>TRBV7-2|TRBJ1-4
CASTSSGTGVEKLFF
>TRBV3-1|TRBJ1-1
CASSHSDRGNTEAFF
>TRBV7-2|TRBJ2-7
CASSPGTSSREQYF
>TRBV24-1|TRBJ2-7
CATSDQGALTYEQYF
>TRBV2|TRBJ2-3
CASSEGTGVTDTQYF
>TRBV6-5|TRBJ2-7
CASSYHLNYEQYF
>TRBV7-9|TRBJ2-3
CASSEAALADTQYF
>TRBV27|TRBJ2-1
CASSPPTGQGTKQQFF
>TRBV12-3/TRBV12-4|TRBJ2-5
CASSSLNAGGPWETQYF